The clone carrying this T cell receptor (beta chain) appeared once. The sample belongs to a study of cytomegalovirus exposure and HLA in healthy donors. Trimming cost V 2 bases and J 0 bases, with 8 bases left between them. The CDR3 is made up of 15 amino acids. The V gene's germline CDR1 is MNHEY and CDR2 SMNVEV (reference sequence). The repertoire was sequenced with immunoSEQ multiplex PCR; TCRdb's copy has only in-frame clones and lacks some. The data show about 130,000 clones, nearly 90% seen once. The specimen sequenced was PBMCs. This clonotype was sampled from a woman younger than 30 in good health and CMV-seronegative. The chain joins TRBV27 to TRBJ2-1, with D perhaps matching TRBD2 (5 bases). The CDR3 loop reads CASSLTGSSYNEQFF. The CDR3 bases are TGTGCCAGCAGTTTAACTGGGAGCTCCTACAATGAGCAGTTCTTC.